This is a list of T cell receptor beta chains from one sample in a study of metastatic and nonmetastatic thyroid tumors. TCRdb re-called clones via MiXCR from the PCR reads. The data hold 75,000 to 100,000 clones, with roughly 13% observed a single time. Material: blood. These receptors originate from a female donor with papillary thyroid cancer or a benign thyroid nodule (not recorded which). Some clones in this sample may be carry-over from other donors' samples. The CDR3 runs from the conserved cysteine through the conserved F or W. Each record gives: clone size, D gene, J gene, V gene, CDR3 protein, CDR3 DNA. The D gene is left open where the match is weak. Clone size is shown for a subset of rows, as once, few, many or a class of expanded clone.

many	.	TRBJ2-1	TRBV7-9	CASSSRGGPGDNEQFF	TGTGCCAGCAGCTCTAGGGGGGGACCCGGGGACAATGAGCAGTTCTTC
many	.	TRBJ1-4	TRBV19	CASSIPHVTANEKLFF	TGTGCCAGTAGTATTCCTCATGTGACGGCGAATGAAAAACTGTTTTTT
many	TRBD1	TRBJ2-7	TRBV7-3	CASSFGTGKGYEQYF	TGTGCCAGCAGCTTCGGGACAGGGAAAGGCTACGAGCAGTACTTC
many	TRBD2	TRBJ2-7	TRBV15	CATSSRGTSGRSYEQYF	TGTGCCACCAGCAGTAGGGGGACTAGCGGGAGGTCCTACGAGCAGTACTTC
many	.	TRBJ2-2	TRBV3-1	CASTGVTGELFF	TGTGCCAGTACGGGGGTAACCGGGGAGCTGTTTTTT
.	.	TRBJ2-7	TRBV12-3/TRBV12-4	CASSSSPGTVSYEQYF	TGTGCCAGCAGTTCGAGCCCTGGGACTGTCTCCTACGAGCAGTACTTC
.	TRBD2	TRBJ2-3	TRBV5-1	CASSLGTSGTTDTQYF	TGCGCCAGCAGCCTGGGGACTAGCGGTACCACAGATACGCAGTATTTT
many	.	TRBJ2-3	TRBV6-5	CASSYVDTQYF	TGTGCCAGCAGTTACGTGGATACGCAGTATTTT
once	.	TRBJ2-7	TRBV5-1	CASSAQGRSYEQYF	TGCGCCAGCAGCGCCCAGGGGAGATCCTACGAGCAGTACTTC
many	TRBD2	TRBJ2-1	TRBV30	CAWSKGLGVNEQFF	TGTGCCTGGAGTAAGGGACTAGGGGTCAATGAGCAGTTCTTC
many	TRBD2	TRBJ2-7	TRBV5-6	CASRRGSGAYEQYF	TGTGCCAGCAGGAGAGGGAGCGGGGCCTACGAGCAGTACTTC
many	TRBD2	TRBJ2-2	TRBV5-1	CASSLTSGRTGELFF	TGCGCCAGCAGCTTGACTAGCGGGAGAACCGGGGAGCTGTTTTTT
many	.	TRBJ1-3	TRBV7-9	CASSPGQPGNTIYF	TGTGCCAGCAGCCCCGGACAGCCTGGAAACACCATATATTTT
many	TRBD2	TRBJ2-1	TRBV19	CASSIGWTRGEQFF	TGTGCCAGTAGTATCGGTTGGACTAGAGGTGAGCAGTTCTTC
many	.	TRBJ2-1	TRBV20-1	CSAQRVVNEQFF	TGCAGTGCCCAAAGGGTCGTCAATGAGCAGTTCTTC
few	.	TRBJ2-7	TRBV27	CASSLGYAYEQYF	TGTGCCAGCAGTTTAGGTTATGCCTACGAGCAGTACTTT
many	.	TRBJ2-7	TRBV6-6	CASSYSTRGPYEQYF	TGTGCCAGCAGTTACTCGACCAGGGGTCCCTACGAGCAGTACTTC
many	.	TRBJ2-1	TRBV20-1	CSARLSGSYNEQFF	TGCAGTGCTAGGCTTAGCGGCTCCTACAATGAGCAGTTCTTC
.	.	TRBJ1-2	TRBV7-8	CASSNNWGRGSGYTF	TGTGCCAGCAGCAATAATTGGGGCAGAGGGAGTGGCTACACCTTC